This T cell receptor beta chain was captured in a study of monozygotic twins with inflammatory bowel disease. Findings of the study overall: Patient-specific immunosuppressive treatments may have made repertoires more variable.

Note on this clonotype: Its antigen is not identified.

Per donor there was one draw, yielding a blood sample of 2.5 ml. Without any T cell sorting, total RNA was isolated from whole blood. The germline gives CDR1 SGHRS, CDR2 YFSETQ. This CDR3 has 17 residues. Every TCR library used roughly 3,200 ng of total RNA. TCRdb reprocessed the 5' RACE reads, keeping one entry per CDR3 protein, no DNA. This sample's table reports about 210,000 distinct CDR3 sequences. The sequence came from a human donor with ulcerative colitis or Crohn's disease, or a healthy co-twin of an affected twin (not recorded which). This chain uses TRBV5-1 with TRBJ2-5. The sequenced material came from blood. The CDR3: CASSATFMGGTGETQYF.